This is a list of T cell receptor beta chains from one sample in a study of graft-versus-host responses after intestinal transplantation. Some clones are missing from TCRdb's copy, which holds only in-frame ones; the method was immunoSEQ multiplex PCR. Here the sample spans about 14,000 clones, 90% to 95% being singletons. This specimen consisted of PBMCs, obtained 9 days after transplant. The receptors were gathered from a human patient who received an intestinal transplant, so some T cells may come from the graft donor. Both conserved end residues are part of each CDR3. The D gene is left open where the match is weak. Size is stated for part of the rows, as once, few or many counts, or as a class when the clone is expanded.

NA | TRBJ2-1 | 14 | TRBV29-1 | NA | TGCAGCGTTGAAGGGACGACAGACTACAATGAGCAGTTCTTC | CSVEGTTDYNEQFF
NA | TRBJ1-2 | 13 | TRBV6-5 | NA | TGTGCCAGCAGTCCGCTCATAAACTATGGCTACACCTTC | CASSPLINYGYTF
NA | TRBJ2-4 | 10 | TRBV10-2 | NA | TGCGCCAGCAGTGGGGACATTCAGTACTTC | CASSGDIQYF
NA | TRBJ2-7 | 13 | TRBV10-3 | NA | TGTGCCATCAGTGACCTTCCGCCCTACGAGCAGTACTTC | CAISDLPPYEQYF
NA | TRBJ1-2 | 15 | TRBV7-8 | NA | TGTGCCAGCAGCTTAGTCGTAGGGGCAACCTATGGCTACACCTTC | CASSLVVGATYGYTF
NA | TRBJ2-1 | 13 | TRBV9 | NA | TGTGCCAGCAGCCCCCCGGAATGGCGCGAGCAGTTCTTC | CASSPPEWREQFF
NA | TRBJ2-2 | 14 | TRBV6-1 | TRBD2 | TGTGCCAGCAGGGGAGGGATGGAGACCGGGGAGCTGCTTTTT | CASRGGMETGELLF
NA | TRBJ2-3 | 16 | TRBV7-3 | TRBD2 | TGTGCCAGCAGCTCGACTAGCGGGAGGCGCACAGATACGCAGTATTTT | CASSSTSGRRTDTQYF
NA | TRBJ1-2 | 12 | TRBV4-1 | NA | TGCGCCAGCAGCCACGGGGCCTATGGCTACACCTTC | CASSHGAYGYTF
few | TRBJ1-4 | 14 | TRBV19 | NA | TGTGCCAGTAGATGGGACGGACTTAATGAAAAACTGTTTTTT | CASRWDGLNEKLFF
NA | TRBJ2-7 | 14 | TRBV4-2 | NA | TGTGCCAGCAGCCAAGCGACAGCTTCTTACGAGCAGTACTTC | CASSQATASYEQYF
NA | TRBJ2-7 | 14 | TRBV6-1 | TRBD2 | TGTGCCAGCAGTGCCCGACTAGCGGGTACCGAGCAGTACTTC | CASSARLAGTEQYF
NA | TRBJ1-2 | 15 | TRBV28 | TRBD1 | TGTGCCAGCAGTTTGATGGAGGGGGCGTATAGGGGCTACACCTTC | CASSLMEGAYRGYTF